This is a list of T cell receptor beta chains from one sample in a study of blood T cell repertoires in COVID-19. Only in-frame clones appear in the TCRdb table, and some are missing; sequencing was by immunoSEQ multiplex PCR. Counted here are 150,000 to 200,000 clones, roughly 81% occurring once; the ten biggest clones make up 9.5% to 15%. The material sequenced was peripheral blood. Receptor source: a woman of 80 years or more with COVID-19, enrolled during active disease. The CDR3 runs from the conserved cysteine through the conserved F or W. Each record gives: J gene, CDR3 length, V gene, CDR3 protein.

TRBJ1-2 13 TRBV6-5 CASSPAVNYGYTF
TRBJ2-7 15 TRBV5-1 CASQGRTRDGYEQYF
TRBJ2-7 14 TRBV6-5 CASSVGLFSYEQYF
TRBJ2-3 14 TRBV2 CASRSGTRKHTQYF
TRBJ2-4 18 TRBV5-5 CASSTTANRGVPKNIQYF
TRBJ1-1 15 TRBV9 CASSSHRGWTTEAFF
TRBJ2-3 15 TRBV6-4 CASSEDQGPTDTQYF
TRBJ2-5 13 TRBV29-1 CSVVPTSLETQYF
TRBJ2-7 15 TRBV14 CASSQDTGWRNEQYF
TRBJ2-7 12 TRBV11-2 CASSMTGSKEYF
TRBJ2-1 16 TRBV6-5 CASSYSGSHTYNEQFF
TRBJ1-5 13 TRBV28 CASSLTGNQPQHF